Shown below are 11 T cell receptor beta chains from a single sample sequenced in a study of metastatic and nonmetastatic thyroid tumors. No patient received treatment before thyroid surgery. TCRdb redid the clone calls on the PCR reads using MiXCR. The sample has 13,000 to 15,000 clones; approximately 24% are singletons. The sequencing sample was made of tumor tissue. The receptors shown here come from a female donor with papillary thyroid cancer or a benign thyroid nodule (not recorded which). Some clones in this sample may be carry-over from other donors' samples.

This clone appeared a single time. This chain joins TRBV3-1 and TRBJ2-1; D ambiguous. Germline CDR1 LGHDT, CDR2 YNNKEL (reference sequence). The V end lost 4 bases, the J end lost 7 bases, and 20 bases lay between the germline ends. The CDR3 runs 16 residues. CDR3 residues: CASSLRHTLKWNEQFF. DNA for the CDR3: TGTGCCAGCAGCCTTAGACATACCCTAAAGTGGAATGAGCAGTTCTTC.

This clone was found a few times. A much larger clone is a single base away; this may be a read error. V is TRBV7-2 and J is TRBJ2-5; 9 nucleotides line up with TRBD2. The CDR3 runs 16 residues. Per the germline V gene, CDR1 is SGHTA and CDR2 is FQGNSA. V trimming: 0 bases; J trimming: 7 bases; junction bases outside the gene matches: 9. CDR3 protein: CASSLAASGAQRTQYF. The CDR3, as DNA: TGTGCCAGCAGCTTAGCGGCTAGCGGGGCCCAGAGGACCCAGTACTTC. Full variable domain (remainder filled in from reference TRBV7-2 and TRBJ2-5): GAGVSQSPSNKVTEKGKDVELRCDPISGHTALYWYRQSLGQGLEFLIYFQGNSAPDKSGLPSDRFSAERTGGSVSTLTIQRTQQEDSAVYLCASSLAASGAQRTQYFGPGTRLLVL.

In its sample, this clone was seen a few times. This chain joins TRBV7-9 and TRBJ2-7, with D unresolved. The CDR3 spans 12 residues. The germline CDR1 and CDR2 sequences are SEHNR and FQNEAQ (reference sequence). Trimming took off 4 bases at V and 2 bases at J, with 6 bases between the two ends. As DNA, the CDR3 is TGTGCCAGCAGCTCTACGACCTACGAGCAGTACTTC. Translation gives CASSSTTYEQYF.

This clone was detected only a few times. The J gene is TRBJ1-3, the V gene TRBV7-2, with unresolved D. Trimming shortened V by 5 bases and J by 4 bases, and 15 bases separated the two germline ends. The V gene's germline CDR1 is SGHTA and CDR2 FQGNSA. The CDR3 sequence is 15 residues long. The DNA of the CDR3 is TGTGCCAGCAGCCCGAACACCGGCCGGGGAAACACCATATATTTT. Its translation is CASSPNTGRGNTIYF.

This clone appeared a few times. The chain recombines TRBV12-3 or TRBV12-4 with TRBJ1-1; D is unclear. This CDR3 is built from 13 residues. Deletions cut 2 bases from V and 3 bases from J, with 7 bases between. The CDR3: CASSLQRDTEAFF. CDR3 DNA: TGTGCCAGCAGTTTACAAAGGGACACTGAAGCTTTCTTT.

The chain uses TRBV11-3 and TRBJ1-1; D unclear. Germline lookup yields CDR1 SGHNT and CDR2 YENEEA. V lost 4 bases, J lost 1 base, and 13 bases lay in between. This CDR3 region has 15 residues. The CDR3 region has the DNA TGTGCCAGCAGCTCGCTCCGGACGGGGAACACTGAAGCTTTCTTT. The encoded protein is CASSSLRTGNTEAFF.

The chain's CDR3 is CSASGESTIYEQYF. In DNA, the CDR3 is TGCAGTGCTAGCGGGGAATCCACGATCTACGAGCAGTACTTC. The rearrangement joins TRBV20-1 to TRBJ2-7, with TRBD2 as a possible D gene (5 bases). The germline gives CDR1 DFQATT, CDR2 SNEGSKA (reference sequence). This CDR3 has 14 amino acids. V was trimmed by 3 bases and J by 3 bases, leaving 15 bases between them.

This clone was recorded at least ten times. The genes are TRBV20-1 and TRBJ1-5; no clear D gene. The CDR3 loop spans 12 amino acids. The germline V gene encodes CDR1 DFQATT and CDR2 SNEGSKA (reference sequence). Between the trimmed V and J ends, which lost 3 bases and 7 bases, there was a span of 10 bases. The CDR3 DNA follows: TGCAGTGCTAGCCCCCCGGGGCAGCCCCAGCATTTT. It is translated as CSASPPGQPQHF.

The sample holds many counts of this clone. The chain links TRBV30 to TRBJ1-5; weak D call: TRBD1 (5 bases). This CDR3 contains 14 residues. The germline V gene encodes CDR1 GTSNPN and CDR2 SVGIG (reference sequence). V gave up 1 base and J gave up 2 bases, with 9 bases separating them. The CDR3: CAWSGGGGNQPQHF. CDR3 nucleotides: TGTGCCTGGAGTGGGGGGGGGGGCAATCAGCCCCAGCATTTT.

This chain connects TRBV6-1 to TRBJ2-7; maybe TRBD1 (6 bases). In germline, CDR1 is MNHNS, CDR2 SASEGT. Trimming stripped 5 bases from V and 6 bases from J, with 14 bases between. CDR3 length: 13 residues. In nucleotides, the CDR3 is TGTGCCAGCAGTACAGGGTTGGGCTCCGAGCAGTACTTC. It is translated as CASSTGLGSEQYF.

Points on this clone: The junction departs from the called germline gene at one end, perhaps through a read error. The chain recombines TRBV6-2 or TRBV6-3 with TRBJ2-3, with 7 bases that match TRBD2. This CDR3 comprises 15 residues. CDR1 MNHEY and CDR2 SVGEGT come from the germline V gene. The CDR3 DNA reads TGTGCCAGTAGTTACCTAGCGGTAGGGACAGATACGCAGTATTTT. It specifies CASSYLAVGTDTQYF.